This TCR beta chain was documented in a study of shared clonotypes between healthy human individuals (dated by TCRdb to the early 2020s). Notes on the research overall: A couple of women and three men aged 18 to 49 years were included in the cohort. For each donor, three plates each were used for CD4 naive and CD4 memory, two plates were used for CD8 naive, and one plate was used for CD8 memory. The study deeply sequenced blood TCR repertoires of five healthy adults to estimate repertoire size and the extent of clonotype sharing between individuals. To increase sequencing depth and limit assay-specific biases, different laboratories used diverse techniques to prepare libraries and sequence TCR repertoires. Between about 0.8 and 8.9 billion PBMCs per donor were obtained by leukapheresis. What the authors observed across the whole study: Pairwise subsampling indicated that sequencing depth was expected to affect the degree of clonotype sharing among donors. Larger estimated clonotype richness was generally found for naive subsets than for memory subsets. Compared with non-shared clonotypes, clonotypes shared by all four sorted-subset donors had higher generation probabilities. The genetic and exposure-history diversity represented was limited by the small number of donors. Across a few donors, approximately 5% of naive CD4, approximately 4% of naive CD8, 2.3% of memory CD4, and approximately 0.4% of memory CD8 clonotypes were shared. Rarefaction of sorted-subset datasets indicated incomplete sequencing despite the large sequencing depth. Only blood was sampled, and tissue TCR repertoires likely differ from those in blood.

Turning to this clone: Its antigen specificity is not known. No much larger clone exists at a distance of one base, and base qualities are not known.

V drops 2 bases and J drops 0 bases, leaving 13 bases in between. CDR1 and CDR2, per the germline V gene, are MNHEY and SVGAGI. The CDR3, from cysteine to phenylalanine, totals 16 residues. The DNA shown is the 48-base CDR3, in frame from base 1. Healthy HIV-negative adults with no recently reported acute infections or vaccinations were included as donors. All donors were Caucasian adults living in Nashville, Tennessee, USA. CD4+ T cells were enriched through magnetic negative selection, after which naive cells were positively selected on CD45RA and the remaining negative fraction served as the memory subset. Blood was obtained by leukapheresis, after which PBMCs were separated by Ficoll-Histopaque density gradient centrifugation and cryopreserved in liquid nitrogen vapor phase. Analytical flow cytometry was used to check the purity and quantity of every magnetically sorted T cell population. From each sorted fraction, genomic DNA was isolated and quantified by UV absorbance on a Nanodrop 2000c.

Using the deep immunoSEQ assay, TCR CDR3 regions were amplified from genomic DNA by multiplex PCR. Extracted genomic DNA from each cell subset was distributed evenly across all wells of several immunoSEQ 96-well plates, and each plate was treated as a replicate. Each replicate PCR for sorted subsets received roughly 0.2 ug genomic DNA, equal to tens of thousands of T cell genomes. Purified libraries were measured with a Qubit 3.0 fluorometer, size-checked on a Bioanalyzer 2100, and measured again with the KAPA Library Quantification kit. Each immunoSEQ 96-well plate was sequenced on its own single-read 150-cycle Illumina NextSeq 550 flow cell. In the authors' own workflow: Because only junctional sequences without quality scores were contained in the immunoSEQ output, filtering matching that applied to full-length reads could not be performed. Sequences were annotated with PyIR, a Python wrapper for IgBLAST v1.9, and V/J genes and CDR3 were assigned using IMGT germline references. Any read was removed if the V/J assignment was weak (E-value above 1e-6), the CDR3 was missing, or the read contained stop codons, out-of-frame junctions, or ambiguous translated residues. V3J clonotypes were defined as sequences sharing the same inferred V gene, J gene, and CDR3 amino acid sequence. The percentage overlap between two repertoires was calculated by dividing the number of shared unique clonotypes by the size of the smaller repertoire. RTK rarefaction, the Chao1 estimator, and Recon v2.1 estimates of unobserved clonotypes were used to assess repertoire richness. Generation probabilities for all TCRbeta clonotypes obtained by the gDNA method from four donors were computed using OLGA. As stored in TCRdb, this immuneACCESS dataset retains in-frame rearrangements with V and J assigned. A fraction of the clones does not appear; measured against another copy, unresolved V genes explain less than half of the discrepancy, and the remainder lacks a known reason. The V and J calls and clone size were taken over from that table, and D and trimming were inferred from the DNA. The sample table contains roughly 2,500,000 clones; only one count was recorded for more than 85% of them. Around 0.37% of the sample is taken by the ten largest.

The rearrangement joined TRBV6-5 to TRBJ1-1, and TRBD1 may be the D gene, going by 6 matching bases. The receptor was isolated from a young man in good health. Some clones in this sample may be carry-over from other donors' samples. The sample comprised naive CD4+ T cells from PBMCs. The cell subset or site label of this sample denotes: CD45RA+ positively selected. The CDR3 in this case is CASSYESSGVNTEAFF. The nucleotide sequence reads as follows: TGTGCCAGCAGTTACGAATCTTCAGGGGTGAACACTGAAGCTTTCTTT.